This entry lists 28 T cell receptor beta chains sequenced from one sample in a study of shared clonotypes between healthy human individuals. Profiled with immunoSEQ multiplex PCR; TCRdb holds only in-frame clones, not every one. Of approximately 2.5 million clones listed, about 92% were seen once; the top ten hold roughly 0.15%. The specimen was naive CD4+ T cells sorted from blood. This sample's subset: CD45RA+ positively selected. These receptors were collected from a young man in good health.

The V and J genes are TRBV5-5 and TRBJ1-2; 8 nucleotides match TRBD1. CDR3 length equals 15 residues. J lost 9 bases, V lost 4 bases, and 14 bases had no gene match. CDR1 is SGHKS and CDR2 is YYEKEE in the germline V gene (reference sequence). The CDR3 spells CASSEDRQGRFSYTF. For the CDR3, the DNA is TGTGCCAGCAGCGAAGATAGACAGGGGAGGTTTAGCTACACCTTC.

V and J are TRBV30 and TRBJ1-5; no clear D. The V gene's germline CDR1 is GTSNPN and CDR2 SVGIG (reference sequence). CDR3 size: 13 residues. Deletions cut 0 bases from V and 4 bases from J, with 7 bases between. The CDR3 DNA reads as TGTGCCTGGAGTGTTTCGCAGAATCAGCCCCAGCATTTT. The encoded protein is CAWSVSQNQPQHF.

CDR3 coding DNA: TGCGCCAGCAGCGATCCGGAGCTCGCAACTAATGAAAAACTGTTTTTT. It translates to CASSDPELATNEKLFF. The rearrangement joins TRBV5-1 to TRBJ1-4; D uncertain. Trimming removed 4 bases at V and 0 bases at J, with 13 bases between. The CDR3 has 16 amino acids. CDR1 is SGHRS, CDR2 YFSETQ, per germline.

J is TRBJ1-1 and V is TRBV5-1; 10 bases align to TRBD1. V shed 0 bases and J 7 bases; nucleotides not matched to a gene: 6. The germline V gene encodes CDR1 SGHRS and CDR2 YFSETQ. This CDR3 is built from 15 residues. The CDR3 region has the DNA TGCGCCAGCAGCTTGGTAAGGACAGGGGGGGATGAAGCTTTCTTT. Amino acids: CASSLVRTGGDEAFF.

The chain uses TRBV7-2 and TRBJ1-1; no definite D call. In germline, CDR1 is SGHTA, CDR2 FQGNSA. V was pared by 1 base and J by 11 bases, with 8 bases between. The CDR3 has 11 amino acids. CDR3 sequence: CASSLVGFAFF. Here the CDR3 DNA reads TGTGCCAGCAGCTTAGTGGGGTTTGCTTTCTTT.

Points on this clone: The same CDR3 arises from other DNA sequences in this sample as well. V gene TRBV28 combines with J gene TRBJ2-5, with 9 positions matching TRBD2. CDR1 is MDHEN and CDR2 is SYDVKM in the germline V gene. The CDR3 consists of 15 residues. The ends lost 4 bases at V and 5 bases at J; junction bases unmatched: 8. CDR3 residues: CASSSPGLAEETQYF. The CDR3 DNA follows: TGTGCCAGCAGTTCGCCGGGACTAGCTGAGGAGACCCAGTACTTC.

The J gene is TRBJ2-3, the V gene TRBV12-5; D perhaps matches TRBD1 (5 bases). V lost 2 bases to trimming and J lost 8 bases, with 8 bases between them. This CDR3 spans 12 amino acids. Germline values: CDR1 LGHNT, CDR2 FRNRAP. CDR3 nucleotides: TGTGCTAGTGGTTTGCCCCAGGGTACGCAGTATTTT. Translating it yields CASGLPQGTQYF.

This clone showed up just a few times. The rearrangement links TRBV30 to TRBJ1-5; possible D gene TRBD1, 5 bases. CDR1 and CDR2 (germline): GTSNPN, SVGIG (reference sequence). This CDR3 comprises 14 residues. V was shortened by 2 bases and J by 4 bases, with 12 bases between the two germline ends. The CDR3 protein is CAWSIPGRNQPQHF. The DNA of the CDR3 is TGTGCCTGGAGTATACCAGGGCGTAATCAGCCCCAGCATTTT.

In DNA form, the CDR3 reads TGCGCCAGCAGCTCGAGGACAGAACACACAGATACGCAGTATTTT. This gives the protein CASSSRTEHTDTQYF. V and J are TRBV5-1 and TRBJ2-3; D is perhaps TRBD1 (6 bases). CDR1 and CDR2 (germline): SGHRS, YFSETQ. Trimming took 3 bases from V and 2 from J, leaving 13 bases between them. The CDR3 totals 15 residues.

This chain uses TRBV10-3 with TRBJ2-3; D uncertain. CDR1 ENHRY and CDR2 SYGVKD come from the germline V gene. This CDR3 region has 15 residues. Deletions cut 0 bases from V and 2 bases from J, with 9 bases between. The CDR3 sequence: CAISESLPPTDTQYF. DNA of the CDR3: TGTGCCATCAGTGAGTCGCTACCTCCCACAGATACGCAGTATTTT.

The chain carries TRBV5-1 and TRBJ2-1; TRBD2 might be the D (5 bases). Deletions cut 4 bases from V and 2 bases from J, with 28 bases between. The CDR3 is made up of 20 amino acids. The germline gives CDR1 SGHRS, CDR2 YFSETQ. The CDR3, as DNA: TGCGCCAGCAGCCCATCCGAAGCGGCGTACCATAACCTGCCCTACAATGAGCAGTTCTTC. This codes for CASSPSEAAYHNLPYNEQFF.

Worth noting for this clone: Distinct nucleotide sequences in the sample also encode this CDR3. This chain uses TRBV6-1 with TRBJ1-5; D gene uncertain. Germline CDR1 reads MNHNS; CDR2 reads SASEGT. The CDR3 has 11 amino acids. The germline V and J ends were trimmed by 1 base and 6 bases, with 1 base remaining between them. The CDR3: CASSEVQPQHF. The CDR3 DNA reads as TGTGCCAGCAGTGAAGTTCAGCCCCAGCATTTT.

This clone was picked up one time. V usage is TRBV4-3 and J usage is TRBJ1-1; D gene unclear. Germline V gene data show CDR1 as LGHNA and CDR2 as YSLEER. There are 14 residues in the CDR3. Trimming shortened V by 0 bases and J by 1 base, and 6 bases separated the two germline ends. Here the CDR3 reads CASSQEFANTEAFF. In nucleotides, the CDR3 is TGCGCCAGCAGCCAAGAGTTCGCGAACACTGAAGCTTTCTTT.

This chain uses TRBV11-3 with TRBJ2-1, with D possibly being TRBD2 (5 bases). CDR1 is SGHNT and CDR2 is YENEEA in the germline V gene. CDR3 length equals 19 residues. Trimming removed 1 base at V and 7 bases at J, with 26 bases between. The CDR3 DNA is TGTGCCAGCAGCTTAGGGAGCGGAAGCTTAGGGTGGGAGCATAATGAGCAGTTCTTC. Protein: CASSLGSGSLGWEHNEQFF.

The gene calls are TRBV9 and TRBJ1-3; TRBD1 matches 7 bases. Germline V lookup: CDR1 SGDLS, CDR2 YYNGEE. V shed 6 bases, J shed 0 bases, and the junction held 9 bases outside the gene matches. This CDR3 contains 16 residues. In DNA form, the CDR3 reads TGTGCCAGCACCCTACGGGGGGACAGCTCTGGAAACACCATATATTTT. Encoded protein: CASTLRGDSSGNTIYF.

This clone was detected once. This chain connects TRBV18 to TRBJ2-1, with 7 bases lining up with TRBD2. The V gene's germline CDR1 is KGHSH and CDR2 LQKENI. This CDR3 comprises 16 residues. Trimming cost V 4 bases and J 4 bases; bases outside gene matches: 10. CDR3 sequence reads: CASSQLSGTLYNEQFF. The CDR3 region has the DNA TGTGCCAGCTCACAGTTAAGCGGGACCCTATACAATGAGCAGTTCTTC.

This clone was seen a handful of times. The V call is TRBV27, the J call TRBJ1-6; TRBD1 matches at 7 bases. From germline, CDR1 is MNHEY and CDR2 SMNVEV (reference sequence). The CDR3 is made up of 16 amino acids. J lost 4 bases, V lost 2 bases, and 5 bases had no gene match. CDR3 coding DNA: TGTGCCAGCAGTTTAACCGGGACAGTATATAATTCACCCCTCCACTTT. Its protein is CASSLTGTVYNSPLHF.

The chain is built from TRBV10-2 and TRBJ1-5; 9 bases agree with TRBD1. Per germline, CDR1 WSHSY and CDR2 SAAADI. This CDR3 has 15 amino acids. With 0 bases clipped from V and 9 bases from J, the junction kept 6 bases outside the gene matches. CDR3 residues: CASSESPGQGGPQHF. Here the CDR3 DNA reads TGCGCCAGCAGTGAGTCGCCGGGACAGGGTGGGCCCCAGCATTTT.

The V and J genes are TRBV6-1 and TRBJ1-5; 8 bases match TRBD1. Germline loops: CDR1 MNHNS, CDR2 SASEGT. This CDR3 has 17 amino acids. Trimming cost V 3 bases and J 0 bases; bases outside gene matches: 7. The CDR3 coding sequence is TGTGCCAGCAGTGAGGGGACAGGCGGTTATAGCAATCAGCCCCAGCATTTT. Residues: CASSEGTGGYSNQPQHF.

This chain connects TRBV5-1 to TRBJ1-2, with D unresolved. Trimming took 0 bases from V and 3 from J, leaving 9 bases between them. Per the germline V gene, CDR1 is SGHRS and CDR2 is YFSETQ. The CDR3 is made up of 14 amino acids. CDR3 coding DNA: TGCGCCAGCAGCTTGGAGTCCGGGTACTATGGCTACACCTTC. Amino acids: CASSLESGYYGYTF.

CDR3 DNA sequence: TGTGCCAGCTCATACCTAGCGGGAGACCTAACAGATACGCAGTATTTT. Amino acids: CASSYLAGDLTDTQYF. This chain connects TRBV18 to TRBJ2-3; TRBD2 matches at 10 bases. This CDR3 has 16 residues. Germline V gene sequence: CDR1 KGHSH, CDR2 LQKENI. With 5 bases clipped from V and 3 bases from J, the junction kept 8 bases outside the gene matches.

This clone has just one count. Germline is not matched at one junction end, which may reflect a read error. The chain employs TRBV7-7 and TRBJ1-3; D remains ambiguous. CDR1 and CDR2 from the germline V gene are SSHAT and FNYEAQ (reference sequence). This CDR3 has 15 amino acids. In DNA, the CDR3 is TGTGCTAGCAGCTTAGGGCCGTTCTCTGGAAACACCATATATTTT. Amino acid sequence: CASSLGPFSGNTIYF.

This clone has a single count. The gene calls are TRBV19 and TRBJ2-7; 7 nucleotides line up with TRBD1. The V segment lost 6 bases and the J segment 3 bases; nucleotides outside the gene matches: 8. CDR1 and CDR2 from the germline V gene are LNHDA and SQIVND (reference sequence). This CDR3 has 14 residues. The CDR3 loop reads CASRETGRNYEQYF. In DNA form, the CDR3 reads TGTGCCAGTAGAGAGACAGGGCGGAACTACGAGCAGTACTTC.

The chain joins TRBV18 to TRBJ2-7, with a possible D match to TRBD2 (6 bases). CDR3 length: 14 amino acids. The V and J ends lost 4 bases and 0 bases respectively, with 10 bases between them. Germline V CDR1 and CDR2: KGHSH, LQKENI. In nucleotides, the CDR3 is TGTGCCAGCTCACAACCGACTAGCTCCTACGAGCAGTACTTC. Encoded protein: CASSQPTSSYEQYF.

CDR3 nucleotides: TGCGCCAGCAGCCAAGCGACAGGGGGCATCGGATACGAGCAGTACTTC. Translated: CASSQATGGIGYEQYF. The chain uses TRBV4-3 and TRBJ2-7; TRBD1 matches 10 bases. The CDR3 spans 16 residues. The ends lost 1 base at V and 4 bases at J; junction bases unmatched: 7. CDR1 and CDR2 from the germline V gene are LGHNA and YSLEER.

This sequence joins TRBV7-9 and TRBJ2-3, with unresolved D. Trimming removed 3 bases from V and 0 bases from J, with 10 bases in between. The germline V gene has CDR1 SEHNR and CDR2 FQNEAQ (reference sequence). This CDR3 region has 15 residues. CDR3 in DNA: TGTGCCAGCAGCTTTCGAAAAACGAGCACAGATACGCAGTATTTT. It yields the protein CASSFRKTSTDTQYF. Full variable domain (outside the CDR3, taken from reference TRBV7-9 and TRBJ2-3): DTGVSQNPRHKITKRGQNVTFRCDPISEHNRLYWYRQTLGQGPEFLTYFQNEAQLEKSRLLSDRFSAERPKGSFSTLEIQRTEQGDSAMYLCASSFRKTSTDTQYFGPGTRLTVL.

This CDR3 reads CASSLAGGGFSYNEQFF. CDR3 in DNA: TGTGCCAGCAGCTTAGCGGGAGGGGGGTTCTCCTACAATGAGCAGTTCTTC. V gene TRBV7-8 combines with J gene TRBJ2-1; maybe TRBD2 (7 bases). V was shortened by 0 bases and J by 0 bases, with 12 bases between the two germline ends. CDR3 length: 17 residues. Looked up from germline, CDR1 is SGHVS and CDR2 is FQNEAQ.

The CDR3 here is CASSFGPGQGGNIQYF. For the CDR3, the DNA is TGTGCCAGCAGCTTCGGTCCGGGACAGGGTGGAAACATTCAGTACTTC. This chain links TRBV5-6 with TRBJ2-4; 9 bases fit TRBD1. This CDR3 is 16 amino acids long. Trimming took 2 bases from V and 6 from J; bases not matched to a gene: 9. From germline, CDR1 is SGHDT and CDR2 YYEEEE.